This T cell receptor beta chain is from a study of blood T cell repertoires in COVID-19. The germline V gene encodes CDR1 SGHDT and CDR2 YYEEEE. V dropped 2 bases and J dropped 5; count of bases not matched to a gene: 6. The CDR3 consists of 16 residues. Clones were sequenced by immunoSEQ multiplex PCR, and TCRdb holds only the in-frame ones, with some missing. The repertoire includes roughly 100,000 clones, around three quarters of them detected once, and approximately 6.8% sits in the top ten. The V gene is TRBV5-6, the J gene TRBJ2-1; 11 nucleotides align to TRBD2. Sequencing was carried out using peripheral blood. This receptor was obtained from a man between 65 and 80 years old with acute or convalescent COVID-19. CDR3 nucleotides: TGTGCCAGCAGCTTACGTGGGACTAGCGGAAACAATGAGCAGTTCTTC. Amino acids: CASSLRGTSGNNEQFF.